A selection of T cell receptor beta chains follows, all from one sample in a study of T cells in Graves' hyperthyroidism and ophthalmopathy. One entry per CDR3 protein results from TCRdb running MiXCR on the multiplex PCR reads. The data show about 410,000 distinct CDR3 sequences, over 12% seen once. Sequences were obtained from blood. All receptors derive from a man aged 18 to 30 with Graves' ophthalmopathy. The CDR3 runs from the conserved cysteine through the conserved F or W. A D gene is named only where the DNA matches it firmly. Rows give clone size only sometimes, using once, few, many, or a class for an expanded clone.

v_call	j_call	d_call	clone_size	cdr3_aa	cdr3_nt
TRBV12-3/TRBV12-4	TRBJ2-5	NA	many	CASREGRGEMWTQYF	TGTGCCAGCAGGGAGGGCAGGGGGGAGATGTGGACCCAGTACTTC
TRBV7-8	TRBJ2-3	NA	few	CASEPGADTQYF	TGTGCCAGCGAACCGGGGGCGGATACGCAGTATTTT
TRBV7-9	TRBJ1-3	TRBD1	NA	CASSRPSGGLSGNTIYF	TGTGCCAGCAGCCGACCGTCAGGGGGGCTCTCTGGAAACACCATATATTTT
TRBV5-1	TRBJ1-3	NA	few	CASSSGQISSGNTIYF	TGCGCCAGCAGCTCGGGACAAATAAGCTCTGGAAACACCATATATTTT
TRBV18	TRBJ2-7	NA	many	CASSPPTVYEQYF	TGTGCCAGCTCACCACCCACCGTCTACGAGCAGTACTTC
TRBV7-9	TRBJ2-3	NA	many	CASSFGGESDTQYF	TGTGCCAGCAGCTTTGGGGGCGAGTCAGATACGCAGTATTTT
TRBV20-1	TRBJ2-3	TRBD2	few	CSAPRREGTDTQYF	TGCAGTGCCCCTCGACGGGAGGGAACAGATACGCAGTATTTT
TRBV11-2	TRBJ2-7	NA	many	CASSIGQSLTYEQYF	TGTGCCAGCAGCATTGGACAGTCGCTGACCTACGAGCAGTACTTC
TRBV7-9	TRBJ2-7	NA	many	CASSPSGTDYEQYF	TGTGCCAGCAGCCCATCCGGGACTGATTACGAGCAGTACTTC
TRBV6-2/TRBV6-3	TRBJ2-3	TRBD2	few	CASSYPREVAAGDTQYF	TGTGCCAGCAGTTACCCACGGGAGGTAGCGGCCGGGGATACGCAGTATTTT
TRBV5-1	TRBJ1-1	TRBD1	many	CASSSWTGGDTEAFF	TGCGCCAGCAGCTCCTGGACAGGGGGCGATACTGAAGCTTTCTTT
TRBV30	TRBJ1-5	NA	few	CAWSGGADQPQHF	TGTGCCTGGAGCGGGGGCGCCGATCAGCCCCAGCATTTT
TRBV11-2	TRBJ2-3	TRBD2	once	CASSPGTSDNTQYF	TGTGCCAGCAGCCCCGGGACTAGCGACAATACGCAGTATTTT
TRBV4-2	TRBJ2-2	NA	few	CASSPGTLSNTGELFF	TGTGCCAGCAGCCCGGGGACTTTATCGAACACCGGGGAGCTGTTTTTT
TRBV11-2	TRBJ2-3	NA	many	CASSLDRPVSDTQYF	TGTGCCAGCAGCTTAGATCGGCCAGTTTCAGATACGCAGTATTTT
TRBV9	TRBJ2-3	TRBD2	many	CASSASGSTDTQYF	TGTGCCAGCAGCGCGAGCGGGAGTACAGATACGCAGTATTTT
TRBV29-1	TRBJ2-7	TRBD1	few	CSVEEVRGQDYEQYF	TGCAGCGTTGAAGAAGTGAGGGGACAGGACTACGAGCAGTACTTC
TRBV24-1	TRBJ2-3	TRBD1	many	CATSEPIGQGSDTQYF	TGTGCCACCAGTGAACCTATCGGACAGGGGTCGGATACGCAGTATTTT
TRBV10-1	TRBJ2-3	TRBD2	NA	CASTGTSATDTQYF	TGCGCCAGCACGGGGACTAGCGCGACAGATACGCAGTATTTT
TRBV4-1	TRBJ2-7	TRBD2	NA	CASSHSIAGGSIEEEQYF	TGCGCCAGCAGCCATTCTATAGCGGGGGGGTCGATAGAGGAGGAGCAGTACTTC
TRBV6-1	TRBJ2-7	NA	many	CASSSPARGRPRAYEQYF	TGTGCCAGCAGTTCCCCTGCACGGGGGCGGCCTAGGGCCTACGAGCAGTACTTC
TRBV6-5	TRBJ2-5	NA	many	CASSYTGGGGETQYF	TGTGCCAGCAGTTATACTGGAGGGGGCGGGGAGACCCAGTACTTC
TRBV9	TRBJ2-1	TRBD2	few	CASSVEGTSTDEQFF	TGTGCCAGCAGCGTAGAAGGGACTAGCACCGATGAGCAGTTCTTC
TRBV24-1	TRBJ2-1	TRBD1	few	CAISDFRDSVNNEQFF	TGTGCCATCAGTGACTTCCGGGACAGTGTTAACAATGAGCAGTTCTTC
TRBV12-3/TRBV12-4	TRBJ1-5	TRBD1	many	CASSPDRGGQPQHF	TGTGCCAGCAGTCCGGACAGGGGAGGACAGCCCCAGCATTTT
TRBV7-9	TRBJ1-4	NA	few	CASSLGGRNEKLFF	TGTGCCAGCAGCTTAGGGGGGCGCAATGAAAAACTGTTTTTT
TRBV12-3/TRBV12-4	TRBJ2-7	TRBD1	many	CASRPQGTLAEQYF	TGTGCCAGCAGACCACAGGGGACCCTGGCCGAGCAGTACTTC
TRBV30	TRBJ1-6	NA	NA	CAWGGSLGDSPLHF	TGTGCCTGGGGAGGGAGTCTCGGGGATTCACCCCTCCACTTT